The source of this T cell receptor (beta chain) is a study of radiotherapy plus CTLA-4 blockade in lung cancer. For the study at large: With roughly 28% of patients having disease control, objective responses were seen in roughly 18%.

The V end lost 1 base, the J end lost 11 bases, and 12 bases lay between the germline ends. This CDR3 is built from 13 residues. CDR1 is SGHTA, CDR2 FQGNSA, per germline. Repertoires were generated with immunoSEQ multiplex PCR, while TCRdb's copy carries only in-frame clones and drops some. In the table there are over 85,000 clones, roughly 85% of which are singletons. Comment on this clone: The antigen remains unidentified.

Whole-study findings and limits: Dynamics of early blood T cell clones, together with interferon-beta, were reportedly the best predictors of response. TCR clones originating in tumors grew in number in blood after radiotherapy plus ipilimumab.

V gene TRBV7-2 combines with J gene TRBJ1-5; possibly TRBD1 for D (6 bases). The origin of this receptor is a human donor with non-small cell lung cancer that progressed on radiotherapy plus ipilimumab. The starting material was peripheral blood, obtained from a patient treated with radiotherapy plus ipilimumab. The CDR3 DNA sequence: TGTGCCAGCAGCTTAGTGAGGGCAGGGGCCCAGCATTTT. It translates to CASSLVRAGAQHF.